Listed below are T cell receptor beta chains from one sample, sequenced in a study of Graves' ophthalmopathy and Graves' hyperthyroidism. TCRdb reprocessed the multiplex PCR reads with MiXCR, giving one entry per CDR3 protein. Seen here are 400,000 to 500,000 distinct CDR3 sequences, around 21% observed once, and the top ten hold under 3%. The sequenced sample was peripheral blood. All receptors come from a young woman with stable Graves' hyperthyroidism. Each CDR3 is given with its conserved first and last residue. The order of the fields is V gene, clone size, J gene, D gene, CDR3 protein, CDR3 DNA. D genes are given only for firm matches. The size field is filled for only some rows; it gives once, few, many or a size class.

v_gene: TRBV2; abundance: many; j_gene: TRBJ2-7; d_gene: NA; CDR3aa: CASSADSRRGDQYF; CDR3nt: TGTGCCAGCAGCGCGGACAGCCGACGCGGCGATCAGTACTTC
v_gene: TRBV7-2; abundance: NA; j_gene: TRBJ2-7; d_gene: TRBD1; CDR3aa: CASSFRTGNEQYF; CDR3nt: TGTGCCAGCAGCTTCCGGACAGGGAACGAGCAGTACTTC
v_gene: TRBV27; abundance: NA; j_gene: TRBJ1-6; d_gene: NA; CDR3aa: CASSLLGPGSPLHF; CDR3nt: TGTGCCAGCAGTTTATTAGGGCCGGGGTCACCCCTCCACTTT
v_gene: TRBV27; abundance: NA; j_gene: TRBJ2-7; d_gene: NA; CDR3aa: CASSPYRVRYEQYF; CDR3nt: TGTGCCAGCAGCCCATACAGGGTTCGGTACGAGCAGTACTTC
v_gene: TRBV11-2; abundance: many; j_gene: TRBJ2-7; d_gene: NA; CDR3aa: CASSLEGRAPLEQYF; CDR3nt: TGTGCCAGCAGCTTAGAGGGGCGGGCCCCCCTCGAGCAGTACTTC
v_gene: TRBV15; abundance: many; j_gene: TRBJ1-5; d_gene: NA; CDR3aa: CATSREVRASQHF; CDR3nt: TGTGCCACCAGCAGAGAGGTCAGAGCTTCCCAGCATTTT
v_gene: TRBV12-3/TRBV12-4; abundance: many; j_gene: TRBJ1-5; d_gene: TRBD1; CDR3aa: CASSYAGTEVQPQHF; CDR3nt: TGTGCCAGCAGTTATGCCGGGACAGAGGTCCAGCCCCAGCATTTT
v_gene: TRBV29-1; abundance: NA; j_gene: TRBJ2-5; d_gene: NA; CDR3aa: CSGGQHQGSQYF; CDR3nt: TGCAGCGGTGGACAGCACCAGGGGTCCCAGTACTTC
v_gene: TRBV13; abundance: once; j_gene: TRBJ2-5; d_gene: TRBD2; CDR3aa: CASSLGSLAGEETQYF; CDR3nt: TGTGCCAGCAGCTTAGGTAGTCTAGCGGGGGAAGAGACCCAGTACTTC
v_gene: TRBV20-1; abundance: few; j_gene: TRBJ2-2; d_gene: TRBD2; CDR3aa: CSARTSGGYTGELFF; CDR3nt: TGCAGTGCCCGGACTAGCGGGGGGTACACCGGGGAGCTGTTTTTT
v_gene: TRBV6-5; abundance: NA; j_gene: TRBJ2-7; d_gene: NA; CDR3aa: CASSYGYPSYEQYF; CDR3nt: TGTGCCAGCAGTTACGGGTACCCTTCCTACGAGCAGTACTTC
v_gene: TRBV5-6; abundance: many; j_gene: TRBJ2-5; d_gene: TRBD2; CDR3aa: CASRPTGLAGETQYF; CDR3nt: TGTGCCAGCAGACCCACGGGACTAGCGGGAGAGACCCAGTACTTC
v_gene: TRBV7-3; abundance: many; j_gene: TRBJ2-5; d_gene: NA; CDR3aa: CASSLTSARADQETQYF; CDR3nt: TGTGCCAGCAGCTTAACGTCCGCGCGGGCGGACCAAGAGACCCAGTACTTC
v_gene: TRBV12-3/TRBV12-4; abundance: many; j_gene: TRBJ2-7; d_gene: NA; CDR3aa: CASSPEYEQYF; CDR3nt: TGTGCCAGCAGTCCCGAATACGAGCAGTACTTC
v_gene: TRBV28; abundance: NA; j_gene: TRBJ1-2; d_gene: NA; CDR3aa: CASTDRNYYGYTF; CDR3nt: TGTGCCAGCACCGACAGAAATTACTATGGCTACACCTTC
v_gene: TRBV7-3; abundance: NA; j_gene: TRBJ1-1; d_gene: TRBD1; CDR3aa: CASSRQGETEAFF; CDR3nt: TGTGCCAGCAGTAGACAGGGGGAGACTGAAGCTTTCTTT
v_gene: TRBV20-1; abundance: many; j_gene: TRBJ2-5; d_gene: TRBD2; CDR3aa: CSAKAGGLETQYF; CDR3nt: TGCAGTGCTAAGGCGGGAGGGCTAGAGACCCAGTACTTC
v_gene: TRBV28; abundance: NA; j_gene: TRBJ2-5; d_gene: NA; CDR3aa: CASSFGGHSQETQYF; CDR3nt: TGTGCCAGCAGTTTCGGGGGCCACTCCCAAGAGACCCAGTACTTC
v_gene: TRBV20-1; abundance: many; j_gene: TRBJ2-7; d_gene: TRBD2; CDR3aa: CSARGSGGINYEQYF; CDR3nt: TGCAGTGCTAGAGGTTCGGGAGGAATCAACTACGAGCAGTACTTC
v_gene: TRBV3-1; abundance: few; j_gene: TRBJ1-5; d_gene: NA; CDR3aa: CASSQGHSNQPQHF; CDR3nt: TGTGCCAGCAGCCAAGGCCATAGCAATCAGCCCCAGCATTTT
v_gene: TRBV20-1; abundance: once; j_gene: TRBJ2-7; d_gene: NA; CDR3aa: CSASDVDEQYF; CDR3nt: TGCAGTGCCAGTGATGTGGACGAGCAGTACTTC
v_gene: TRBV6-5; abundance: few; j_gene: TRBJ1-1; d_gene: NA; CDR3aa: CASSSGPRNTEAFF; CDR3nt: TGTGCCAGCAGTTCAGGGCCGCGGAACACTGAAGCTTTCTTT
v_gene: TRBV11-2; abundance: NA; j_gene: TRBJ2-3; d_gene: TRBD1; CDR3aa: CASSFGGTGGRDTQYF; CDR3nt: TGTGCCAGCAGCTTCGGAGGGACAGGGGGCAGAGATACGCAGTATTTT
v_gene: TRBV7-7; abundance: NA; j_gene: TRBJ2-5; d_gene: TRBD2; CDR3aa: CASSLAGAGGQSGETQYF; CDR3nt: TGTGCTAGCAGCTTAGCGGGAGCGGGAGGCCAGTCCGGGGAGACCCAGTACTTC
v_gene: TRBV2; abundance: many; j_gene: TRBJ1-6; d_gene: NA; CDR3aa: CASSESGIVGSPLHF; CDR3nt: TGTGCCAGCAGTGAATCGGGGATCGTGGGCTCACCCCTCCATTTT
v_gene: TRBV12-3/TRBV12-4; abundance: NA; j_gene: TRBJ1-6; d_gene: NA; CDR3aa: CASSPGRLNSPLHF; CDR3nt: TGTGCCAGCAGTCCCGGACGTCTTAATTCACCCCTCCACTTT
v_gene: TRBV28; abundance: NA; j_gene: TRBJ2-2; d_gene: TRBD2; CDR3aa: CASGATGSGRGTGELFF; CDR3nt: TGTGCCAGCGGCGCGACTGGTAGCGGGAGAGGTACCGGGGAGCTGTTTTTT